The clone carrying this T cell receptor (beta chain) was counted at least ten times. Its antigen is unidentified. This entry is derived from a study of CD8 T cells in ankylosing spondylitis. Study observations and caveats: Certain motif variants had earlier appeared in reactive arthritis synovial fluid and blood. About 8 highly homologous variants formed a TCR beta motif that appeared characteristic of ankylosing spondylitis blood. Reportedly, matched ankylosing spondylitis synovial fluid was significantly enriched for disease-linked clones. The authors found the disease-linked clones to be CD8+ and relatively rare in peripheral blood.

From the 5' RACE reads, TCRdb called clonotypes with MiXCR, one entry per CDR3 protein. The top ten clones hold just under 30% of a sample with 150,000 to 200,000 distinct CDR3 sequences, 11% of them seen once. The CDR3 totals 17 residues. CDR1 is SGHRS and CDR2 is YFSETQ in the germline V gene. V shed 4 bases, J shed 6 bases, and the junction held 15 bases outside the gene matches. Source material: blood, either unsorted or a sorted T cell fraction (not recorded which). The gene calls are TRBV5-1 and TRBJ2-2; 7 nucleotides line up with TRBD2. The sequence was obtained from a male donor with ankylosing spondylitis or in good health (not recorded which). CDR3 protein: CASSPEGTSARPGELFF. CDR3 coding DNA: TGCGCCAGCAGCCCTGAGGGCACTAGCGCCCGGCCCGGGGAGCTGTTTTTT.